This TCR beta chain was sequenced in a study of breast tumors, draining lymph nodes, adjacent tissues. One entry per CDR3 protein results from TCRdb running MiXCR on the multiplex PCR reads. The data hold about 230,000 distinct CDR3 sequences, with roughly 30% observed a single time. This clonotype was seen ten or more times. Samples came from axillary lymph nodes draining the breast cancer. There are 15 residues in the CDR3. The junction had 11 bases not matched to a gene; V was cut back by 8 bases and J by 2 bases. Germline V CDR1 and CDR2: MDHEN, SYDVKM. This chain connects TRBV28 to TRBJ2-7, with 8 bases matching TRBD1. The sequence derives from a female donor with breast cancer. Some clones in this sample may be carry-over from other donors' samples. Input material: axillary lymph node tissue. The CDR3 here is CASPPRTGSTYEQYF. In nucleotides, the CDR3 is TGTGCCAGCCCGCCCCGGACAGGGTCAACCTACGAGCAGTACTTC.